Presented here are 2 T cell receptor beta chains from one specimen sequenced in a study of blood T cell repertoires in COVID-19. Here immunoSEQ multiplex PCR was the method, and the copy in TCRdb shows in-frame clones only, minus some. The table records about 310,000 clones, 89% of them present only once. The sequencing input was PBMCs or T cells enriched from blood (not recorded which). These receptors all come from a woman in her 30s who had recovered from COVID-19.

This clone was seen a single time. CDR3 sequence reads: CASSYVNGDEQYF. The CDR3 bases are TGTGCCAGCAGTTACGTGAACGGGGACGAGCAGTACTTC. The chain is built from TRBV6-5 and TRBJ2-7, with a tentative D call TRBD2 (5 bases). The CDR3 spans 13 residues. The germline CDR1 and CDR2 sequences are MNHEY and SVGAGI. The germline V and J ends were trimmed by 2 bases and 5 bases, with 10 bases remaining between them.

The chain joins TRBV7-2 to TRBJ2-1; D gene uncertain. V shed 2 bases and J shed 13 bases, with 21 bases lying between them. Germline loops: CDR1 SGHTA, CDR2 FQGNSA. This CDR3 contains 15 residues. CDR3 loop: CASSLLLRNQWYQFF. For the CDR3, the DNA is TGTGCCAGCAGCTTATTGTTGAGGAATCAGTGGTATCAGTTCTTC.